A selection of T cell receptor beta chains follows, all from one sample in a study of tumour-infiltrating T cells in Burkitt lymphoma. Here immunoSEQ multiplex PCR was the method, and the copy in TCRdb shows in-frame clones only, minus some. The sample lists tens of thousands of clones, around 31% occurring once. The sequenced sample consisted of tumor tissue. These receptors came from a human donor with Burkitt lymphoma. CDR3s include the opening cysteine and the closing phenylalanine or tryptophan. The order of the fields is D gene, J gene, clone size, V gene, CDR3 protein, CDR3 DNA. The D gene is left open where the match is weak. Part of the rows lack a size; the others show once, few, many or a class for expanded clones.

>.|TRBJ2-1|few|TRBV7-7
CASSLSVQGEQFF
TGTGCCAGCAGCTTAAGTGTACAAGGTGAGCAGTTCTTC
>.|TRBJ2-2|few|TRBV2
CASSVLQYTGELFF
TGTGCCAGCAGTGTGCTACAGTACACCGGGGAGCTGTTTTTT
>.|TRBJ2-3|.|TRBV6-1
CASSLRRGGTDTQYF
TGTGCCAGCTCTCTAAGGCGGGGAGGTACAGATACGCAGTATTTT
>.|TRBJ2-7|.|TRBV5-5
CASQGRSYEQYF
TGTGCCAGCCAGGGTCGGAGCTACGAGCAGTACTTC
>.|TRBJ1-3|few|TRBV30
CAWSVPGPTGNTIYF
TGTGCCTGGAGTGTACCGGGACCCACTGGAAACACCATATATTTT
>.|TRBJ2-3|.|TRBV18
CASSPPMGVTDTQYF
TGTGCCAGCTCACCACCGATGGGGGTCACAGATACGCAGTATTTT
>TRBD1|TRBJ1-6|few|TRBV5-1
CASSLVGTENSPLHF
TGCGCCAGCAGCTTGGTAGGGACAGAGAATTCACCCCTCCACTTT
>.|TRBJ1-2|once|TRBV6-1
CASSEGTLLYGYTF
TGTGCCAGCAGTGAGGGGACACTCCTCTATGGCTACACCTTC
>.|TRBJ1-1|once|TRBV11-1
CASSSLGGSEAFF
TGTGCCAGCAGTTCTCTCGGGGGTTCAGAAGCTTTCTTT
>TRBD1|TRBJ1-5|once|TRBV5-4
CASSRTGSNQPQHF
TGTGCCAGCAGCCGGACAGGCAGCAATCAGCCCCAGCATTTT
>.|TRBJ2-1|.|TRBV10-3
CAIPGPNNEQFF
TGTGCCATCCCGGGCCCCAACAATGAGCAGTTCTTC
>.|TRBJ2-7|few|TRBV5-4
CASSFDIPKAHEQYF
TGTGCCAGCAGCTTTGACATACCTAAGGCCCACGAGCAGTACTTC
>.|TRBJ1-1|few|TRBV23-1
CASSQDTSYTEAFF
TGCGCCAGCAGTCAGGACACAAGTTACACTGAAGCTTTCTTT
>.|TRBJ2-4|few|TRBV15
CATSRDYNENIQYF
TGTGCCACCAGCAGAGATTATAACGAGAACATTCAGTACTTC
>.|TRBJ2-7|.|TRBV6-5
CASSYSDNPGYEQYF
TGTGCCAGCAGTTACTCGGACAATCCCGGGTACGAGCAGTACTTC
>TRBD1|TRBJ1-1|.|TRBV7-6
CASSSSFPGQGLSTEAFF
TGTGCCAGCAGCTCCTCTTTCCCGGGACAGGGTCTGAGCACTGAAGCTTTCTTT
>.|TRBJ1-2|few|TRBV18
CASSPGAGRGYGYTF
TGTGCCAGCTCACCAGGGGCGGGCAGGGGCTATGGCTACACCTTC
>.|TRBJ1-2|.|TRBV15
CATSRSFGGYGYTF
TGTGCCACCAGCAGATCCTTCGGGGGGTACGGCTACACCTTC
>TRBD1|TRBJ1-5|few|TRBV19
CASSTFDRGNQPQHF
TGTGCCAGTAGTACCTTCGACAGGGGCAATCAGCCCCAGCATTTT
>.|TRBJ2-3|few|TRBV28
CASSLRGNTDTQYF
TGTGCCAGCAGTTTACGGGGGAACACAGATACGCAGTATTTT
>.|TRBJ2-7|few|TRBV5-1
CASSLGGVQVPHEQYF
TGCGCCAGCAGCTTGGGAGGGGTGCAGGTCCCCCACGAGCAGTACTTC
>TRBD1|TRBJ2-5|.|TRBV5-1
CASSLGQGLETQYF
TGCGCCAGCAGCTTGGGACAGGGTTTGGAGACCCAGTACTTC
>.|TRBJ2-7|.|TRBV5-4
CASSVELQVHEQYF
TGTGCCAGCAGCGTGGAACTACAGGTCCACGAGCAGTACTTC
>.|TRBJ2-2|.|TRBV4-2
CASSQGRGTGELFF
TGTGCCAGCAGCCAAGGCCGGGGCACCGGGGAGCTGTTTTTT
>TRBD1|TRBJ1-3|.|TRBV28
CASSSPGTGRDTIYF
TGTGCCAGCAGTTCCCCCGGGACAGGGCGGGACACCATATATTTT
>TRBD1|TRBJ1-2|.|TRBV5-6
CASRTGPGYTF
TGTGCCAGCAGGACAGGGCCGGGCTACACCTTC
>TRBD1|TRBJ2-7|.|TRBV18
CASSPSRDRAAEQYF
TGTGCCAGCTCACCAAGTAGGGACAGGGCGGCCGAGCAGTACTTC
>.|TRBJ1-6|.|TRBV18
CASSPIGNSPLHF
TGTGCCAGCTCACCAATCGGAAATTCACCCCTCCACTTT
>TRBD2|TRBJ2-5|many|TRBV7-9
CASSLGLAGETQYF
TGTGCCAGCAGCTTAGGACTAGCGGGGGAGACCCAGTACTTC
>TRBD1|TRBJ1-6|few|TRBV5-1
CASSEGQYNSPLHF
TGCGCCAGCAGCGAGGGACAGTATAATTCACCCCTCCACTTT
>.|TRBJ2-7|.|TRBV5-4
CASSFSTASYEQYF
TGTGCCAGCAGCTTCAGTACAGCCTCCTACGAGCAGTACTTC
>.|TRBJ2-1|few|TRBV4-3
CASSPGPVGANTEQFF
TGCGCCAGCAGCCCCGGCCCGGTTGGGGCCAATACTGAGCAGTTCTTC
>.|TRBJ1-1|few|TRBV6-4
CASSDDWNTEAFF
TGTGCCAGCAGTGACGACTGGAACACTGAAGCTTTCTTT
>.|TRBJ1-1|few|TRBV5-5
CASSPTRHPNTEAFF
TGTGCCAGCAGCCCAACCCGCCATCCCAACACTGAAGCTTTCTTT
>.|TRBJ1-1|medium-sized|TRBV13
CASSLGQGLGTEAFF
TGTGCCAGCAGCTTAGGGCAGGGGCTTGGCACTGAAGCTTTCTTT
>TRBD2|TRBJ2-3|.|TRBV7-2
CASSKTSGTDTQYF
TGTGCCAGCAGCAAGACTAGCGGTACAGATACGCAGTATTTT
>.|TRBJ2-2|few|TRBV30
CAWSSGRGAGELFF
TGTGCCTGGAGTAGTGGAAGGGGGGCCGGGGAGCTGTTTTTT
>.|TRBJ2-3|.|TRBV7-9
CASSGWTGRRGATDTQYF
TGTGCCAGCAGCGGATGGACAGGGAGGCGGGGGGCGACAGATACGCAGTATTTT
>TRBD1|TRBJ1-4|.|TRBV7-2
CASSRRTGDEKLFF
TGTGCCAGCAGCCGGCGGACAGGGGATGAAAAACTGTTTTTT
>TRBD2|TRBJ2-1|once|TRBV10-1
CADAASGAINNEQFF
TGCGCCGACGCGGCTAGCGGGGCGATTAACAATGAGCAGTTCTTC
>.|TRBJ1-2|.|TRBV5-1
CASSLPRGGGASGYTF
TGCGCCAGCAGCCTACCCCGGGGCGGAGGGGCCTCTGGCTACACCTTC
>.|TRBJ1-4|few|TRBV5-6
CASSLRHLGNEKLFF
TGTGCCAGCAGCTTGAGGCACTTGGGTAATGAAAAACTGTTTTTT
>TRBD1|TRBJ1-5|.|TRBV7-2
CASSDRTGLNQPQHF
TGTGCCAGCAGCGATCGGACAGGCCTCAATCAGCCCCAGCATTTT